Below, 15 T cell receptor beta chains from the same sample are listed, as sequenced in a study of cytomegalovirus exposure and HLA in healthy donors (dated by TCRdb to about 2017). Preparation of the library involved the immunoSEQ multiplex PCR assay. A mixture of 60 forward primers for TCR Vbeta segments and 13 reverse primers for TCR Jbeta segments was used in the multiplex PCR. TCRdb retrieved this table from immuneACCESS and kept in-frame rearrangements only. Not all clones are present; in checked studies, unresolved V genes account for under half, and no reason is known for the remainder. In this sample the table shows around 230,000 clones, over 60% of which occur a single time. Of the sample, 1.5% to 2% is held by the ten largest clones. Sample: PBMCs. Receptors originate from a male donor in good health and CMV-seronegative.

The gene calls are TRBV28 and TRBJ2-3, with 8 bases aligning to TRBD1. CDR1 is MDHEN, CDR2 SYDVKM, per germline. The CDR3 is 16 residues long. V shed 3 bases and J 10 bases; nucleotides not matched to a gene: 15. CDR3 sequence: CASSLPGTGVVEAQYF. The CDR3 nucleotides are TGTGCCAGCAGTTTGCCCGGGACAGGAGTTGTGGAAGCGCAGTATTTT.

The DNA for the CDR3 is TGCGCCAGCAGCGAGGGACAGGGGAGAGGTCAGCCCCAGCATTTT. Amino acid sequence: CASSEGQGRGQPQHF. The J gene is TRBJ1-5, the V gene TRBV5-1; 10 bases fit TRBD1. Germline-derived CDR1 and CDR2 are SGHRS and YFSETQ. The CDR3 spans 15 residues. J was trimmed by 6 bases and V by 4 bases; bases with no gene match: 7.

This chain links TRBV7-6 with TRBJ2-2; maybe TRBD1 (6 bases). Germline values: CDR1 SGHVS, CDR2 FNYEAQ. The CDR3 is 16 residues long. V lost 1 base to trimming and J lost 5 bases, with 14 bases between them. The DNA for the CDR3 is TGTGCCAGCAGCTTAGTGTCCAGGGGTGGGACCGGGGAGCTGTTTTTT. Residues: CASSLVSRGGTGELFF.

In DNA form, the CDR3 reads TGCAGCGAGGCGGGGATACAGAACACTGAAGCTTTCTTT. Protein product: CSEAGIQNTEAFF. The V gene is TRBV29-1, the J gene TRBJ1-1; D unclear. The germline V gene encodes CDR1 SQVTM and CDR2 ANQGSEA. The CDR3 consists of 13 residues. Trimming took 7 bases from V and 1 from J, leaving 13 bases between them.

The V call is TRBV18, the J call TRBJ2-3; 7 nucleotides agree with TRBD1. With 2 bases clipped from V and 2 bases from J, the junction kept 10 bases outside the gene matches. The CDR3 is 17 residues long. CDR1 KGHSH and CDR2 LQKENI come from the germline V gene. The CDR3 region is CASSPWLGGGNTDTQYF. The CDR3 DNA follows: TGTGCCAGCTCACCATGGTTAGGGGGCGGAAACACAGATACGCAGTATTTT. The variable domain in full, with the rest retrieved from reference TRBV18 and TRBJ2-3, is NAGVMQNPRHLVRRRGQEARLRCSPMKGHSHVYWYRQLPEEGLKFMVYLQKENIIDESGMPKERFSAEFPKEGPSILRIQQVVRGDSAAYFCASSPWLGGGNTDTQYFGPGTRLTVL.

The DNA for the CDR3 is TGTGCCACGACAGGGAGCTCCTACGAGCAGTACTTC. The encoded protein is CATTGSSYEQYF. The J gene is TRBJ2-7, the V gene TRBV10-3; 7 bases are a match to TRBD1. There are 12 residues in the CDR3. V lost 10 bases, J lost 0 bases, and 3 bases stayed unmatched. Germline loops: CDR1 ENHRY, CDR2 SYGVKD.

The rearrangement links TRBV9 to TRBJ1-5; a possible D gene is TRBD1 (5 bases). The germline V gene has CDR1 SGDLS and CDR2 YYNGEE. The CDR3 loop spans 15 amino acids. The V end lost 0 bases, the J end lost 4 bases, and 11 bases lay between the germline ends. In DNA form, the CDR3 reads TGTGCCAGCAGCGTAGATCAGGGATGGAATCAGCCCCAGCATTTT. The encoded protein is CASSVDQGWNQPQHF. Drawing the rest from reference TRBV9 and TRBJ1-5, the complete variable domain is DSGVTQTPKHLITATGQRVTLRCSPRSGDLSVYWYQQSLDQGLQFLIQYYNGEERAKGNILERFSAQQFPDLHSELNLSSLELGDSALYFCASSVDQGWNQPQHFGDGTRLSIL.

Only one count was recorded for this clone. The V call is TRBV19, the J call TRBJ2-7; 10 bases align to TRBD2. The CDR3 spans 18 residues. V gave up 7 bases and J gave up 0 bases; unmatched junction bases: 15. Germline V gene sequence: CDR1 LNHDA, CDR2 SQIVND (reference sequence). This chain's CDR3 is CASNSSGRSLLGSYEQYF. The CDR3 coding sequence is TGTGCCAGTAACTCTAGCGGGAGATCCCTCTTGGGCTCCTACGAGCAGTACTTC.

This rearrangement joins TRBV5-1 to TRBJ2-3; TRBD1 agrees at 7 bases. With V trimmed by 4 bases and J by 0 bases, 5 bases remained unmatched. Per germline, CDR1 SGHRS and CDR2 YFSETQ. This CDR3 has 15 residues. CDR3 bases: TGCGCCAGCAGCCAGGGGGACCCTAGCACAGATACGCAGTATTTT. Translated, it gives CASSQGDPSTDTQYF. Filled out from reference TRBV5-1 and TRBJ2-3, the complete variable domain reads KAGVTQTPRYLIKTRGQQVTLSCSPISGHRSVSWYQQTPGQGLQFLFEYFSETQRNKGNFPGRFSGRQFSNSRSEMNVSTLELGDSALYLCASSQGDPSTDTQYFGPGTRLTVL.

This chain links TRBV28 with TRBJ1-2; 7 bases agree with TRBD1. The CDR3 is 11 residues long. V trimming: 7 bases; J trimming: 7 bases; junction bases outside the gene matches: 3. The V gene's germline CDR1 is MDHEN and CDR2 SYDVKM. CDR3 sequence: CASMTGSGYTF. CDR3 sequence (DNA): TGTGCCAGCATGACAGGGAGTGGCTACACCTTC.

This chain connects TRBV23-1 to TRBJ2-1; 8 nucleotides align to TRBD1. TRBV23-1 is assigned to the ORF class and has an uncertain function. The CDR3 loop spans 14 amino acids. V lost 8 bases to trimming and J lost 1 base; unmatched junction nucleotides: 4. In nucleotides, the CDR3 is TGCGCCAGCTTGACAGGGGAGTCCTACAATGAGCAGTTCTTC. Amino acids: CASLTGESYNEQFF.

V and J are TRBV7-9 and TRBJ1-4; no definite D call. This CDR3 has 15 residues. The ends were cut back, 5 bases at V and 8 bases at J, with 18 bases in the middle. The germline V gene has CDR1 SEHNR and CDR2 FQNEAQ (reference sequence). The DNA for the CDR3 is TGTGCCAGCAGCACTAGCTCACGAGGGAAGGAAAAACTGTTTTTT. It is translated as CASSTSSRGKEKLFF.

There are many counts of this clone. The genes are TRBV2 and TRBJ2-2; D is perhaps TRBD1 (6 bases). The germline V and J ends were trimmed by 6 bases and 15 bases, with 20 bases remaining between them. Looked up from germline, CDR1 is SNHLY and CDR2 is FYNNEI. This CDR3 has 13 residues. The CDR3 DNA sequence: TGTGCCAGCAGGCTCCAAACAGGGACGTTGTTGTTTTTT. Residues: CASRLQTGTLLFF.

The chain uses TRBV28 and TRBJ2-7; perhaps TRBD1 as D (6 bases). This CDR3 is 14 amino acids long. V was shortened by 4 bases and J by 4 bases, with 14 bases between the two germline ends. The germline gives CDR1 MDHEN, CDR2 SYDVKM. CDR3 sequence reads: CASSSSGTTYEQYF. In DNA, the CDR3 is TGTGCCAGCAGTTCTTCCGGGACAACTTACGAGCAGTACTTC.

The chain joins TRBV19 to TRBJ2-5; D call uncertain. The CDR3 length is 13 residues. With 4 bases removed from V and 2 bases from J, the gap between germline ends came to 8 bases. CDR1 and CDR2 from the germline V gene are LNHDA and SQIVND (reference sequence). The CDR3 nucleotides read TGTGCCAGTAGTAGTTCAAATCAAGAGACCCAGTACTTC. As protein: CASSSSNQETQYF.